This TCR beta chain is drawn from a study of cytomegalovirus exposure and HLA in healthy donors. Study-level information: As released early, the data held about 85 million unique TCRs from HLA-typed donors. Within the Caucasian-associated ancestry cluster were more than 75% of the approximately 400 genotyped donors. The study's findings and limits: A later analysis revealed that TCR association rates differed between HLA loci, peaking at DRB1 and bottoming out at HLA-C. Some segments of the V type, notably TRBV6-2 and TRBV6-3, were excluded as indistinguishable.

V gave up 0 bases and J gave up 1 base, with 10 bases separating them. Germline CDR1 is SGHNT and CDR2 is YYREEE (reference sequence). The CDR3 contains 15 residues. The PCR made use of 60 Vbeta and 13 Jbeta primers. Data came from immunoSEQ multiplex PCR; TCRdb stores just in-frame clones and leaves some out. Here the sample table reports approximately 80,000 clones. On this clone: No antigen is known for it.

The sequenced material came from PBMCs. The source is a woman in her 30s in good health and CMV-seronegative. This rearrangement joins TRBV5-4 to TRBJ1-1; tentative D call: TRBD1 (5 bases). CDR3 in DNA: TGTGCCAGCAGCTTGGAGAACAGGAGGAACACTGAAGCTTTCTTT. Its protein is CASSLENRRNTEAFF.